The present TCR beta chain was sequenced within a study of blood T cell repertoires in COVID-19. About the research overall: Sample material is recorded as cDNA or gDNA derived from T cells, B-cell-depleted T cells, or PBMCs.

TCRdb keeps only in-frame clones here, not all; method: immunoSEQ multiplex PCR. The sample lists more than 90,000 clones, roughly 86% occurring once. In germline, CDR1 is SGHTA, CDR2 FQGNSA. There are 18 residues in the CDR3. Trimming took 5 bases from V and 0 from J, leaving 22 bases between them. This clonotype was sampled from a woman aged 30 to 39 with acute or convalescent COVID-19. The rearrangement uses TRBV7-2 and TRBJ1-1; D remains unclear. Source material: peripheral blood. The CDR3 bases are TGTGCCAGCAGCCCCCGGCCGGTGATGGGAGAAATGAACACTGAAGCTTTCTTT. This gives the protein CASSPRPVMGEMNTEAFF.